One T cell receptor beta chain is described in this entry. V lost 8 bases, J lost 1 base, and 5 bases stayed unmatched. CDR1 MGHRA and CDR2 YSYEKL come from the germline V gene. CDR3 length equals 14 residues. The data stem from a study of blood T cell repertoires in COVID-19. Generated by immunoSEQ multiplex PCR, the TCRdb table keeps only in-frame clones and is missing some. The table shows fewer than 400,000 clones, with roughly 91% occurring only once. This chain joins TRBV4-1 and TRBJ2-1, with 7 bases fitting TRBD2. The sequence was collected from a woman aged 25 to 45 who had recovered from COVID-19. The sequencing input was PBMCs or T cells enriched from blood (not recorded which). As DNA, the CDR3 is TGCGCCAGCGATTGGGGGGGTTCCTACAATGAGCAGTTCTTC. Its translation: CASDWGGSYNEQFF.